This TCR beta chain stems from a study of OX40 agonist ivuxolimab in advanced cancers. Study details: Patients took ivuxolimab, an agonistic anti-OX40 (CD134) antibody. Each dose-escalation patient presented with hepatocellular carcinoma, melanoma, renal cell or head and neck cancer. Study-wide findings and caveats: Mean expanded clone counts were higher in CD8+ than CD4+ T cells. At doses 0.1 to 3.0 mg/kg, CD4+ and CD8+ clones expanded.

Here immunoSEQ multiplex PCR was the method, and the copy in TCRdb shows in-frame clones only, minus some. The table includes some 76,000 clones, roughly 80% detected once. The CDR3 sequence is 12 residues long. Germline V gene lookup returns CDR1 KGHSH and CDR2 LQKENI. In the case of this clone: Its target is unknown. The junction differs from germline at one of its ends, possibly a read error.

Sequenced here: CD4+ or CD8+ T cells sorted from blood, sampled in a trial of the OX40 agonist ivuxolimab. This receptor was identified in an adult with an advanced solid tumor such as melanoma, head and neck, liver or kidney cancer. The gene calls are TRBV18 and TRBJ1-5, with 7 bases identical to TRBD1. CDR3 in DNA: TGCGAGGGACAGTGTGGCAATCAGCCCCAGCATTTT. The encoded protein is CEGQCGNQPQHF.